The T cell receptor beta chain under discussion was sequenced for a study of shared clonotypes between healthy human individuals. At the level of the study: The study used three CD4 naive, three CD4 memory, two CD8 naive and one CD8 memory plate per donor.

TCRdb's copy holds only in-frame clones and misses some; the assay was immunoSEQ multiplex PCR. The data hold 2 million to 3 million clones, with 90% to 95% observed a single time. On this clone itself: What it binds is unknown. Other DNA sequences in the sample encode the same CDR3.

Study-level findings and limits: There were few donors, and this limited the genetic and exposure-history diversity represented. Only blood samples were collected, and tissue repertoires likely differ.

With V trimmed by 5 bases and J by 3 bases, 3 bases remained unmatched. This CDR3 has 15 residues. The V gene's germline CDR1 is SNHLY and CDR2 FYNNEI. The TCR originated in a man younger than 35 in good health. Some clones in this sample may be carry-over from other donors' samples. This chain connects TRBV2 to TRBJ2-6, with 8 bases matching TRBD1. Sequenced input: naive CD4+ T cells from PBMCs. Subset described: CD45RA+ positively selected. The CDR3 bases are TGTGCCAGCAGTAGAGACAGGGGTGGGGCCAACGTCCTGACTTTC. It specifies CASSRDRGGANVLTF. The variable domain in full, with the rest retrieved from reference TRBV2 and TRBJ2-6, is EPEVTQTPSHQVTQMGQEVILRCVPISNHLYFYWYRQILGQKVEFLVSFYNNEISEKSEIFDDQFSVERPDGSNFTLKIRSTKLEDSAMYFCASSRDRGGANVLTFGAGSRLTVL.